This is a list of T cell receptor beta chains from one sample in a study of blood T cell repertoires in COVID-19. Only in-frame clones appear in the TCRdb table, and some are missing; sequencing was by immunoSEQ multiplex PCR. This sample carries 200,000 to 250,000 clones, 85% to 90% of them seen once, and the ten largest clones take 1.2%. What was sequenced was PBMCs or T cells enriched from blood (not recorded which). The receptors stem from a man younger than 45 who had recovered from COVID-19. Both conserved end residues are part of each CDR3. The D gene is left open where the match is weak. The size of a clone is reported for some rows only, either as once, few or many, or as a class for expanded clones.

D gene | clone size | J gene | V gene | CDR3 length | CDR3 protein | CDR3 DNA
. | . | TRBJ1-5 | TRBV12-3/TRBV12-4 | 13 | CASSPLRNQPQHF | TGTGCCAGCAGTCCCCTTCGCAATCAGCCCCAGCATTTT
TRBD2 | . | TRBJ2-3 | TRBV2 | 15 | CASLSGRSGTDTQYF | TGTGCCAGCCTTAGCGGGAGGTCGGGCACAGATACGCAGTATTTT
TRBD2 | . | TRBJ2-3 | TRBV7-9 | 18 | CASSLGAEGAGGTDTQYF | TGTGCCAGCAGCTTAGGAGCTGAGGGAGCGGGAGGAACAGATACGCAGTATTTT
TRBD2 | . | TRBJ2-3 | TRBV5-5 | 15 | CASSSGTSGGDTQYF | TGTGCCAGCAGCTCAGGGACTAGCGGGGGAGATACGCAGTATTTT
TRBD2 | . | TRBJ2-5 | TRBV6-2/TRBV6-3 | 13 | CASSGLAGETQYF | TGTGCCAGCAGCGGACTAGCGGGAGAGACCCAGTACTTC
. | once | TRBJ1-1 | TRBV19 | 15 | CASSPLTGGNTEAFF | TGTGCCAGTAGTCCCCTGACAGGTGGAAACACTGAAGCTTTCTTT
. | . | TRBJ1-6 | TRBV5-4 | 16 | CASSLRGLDHNSPLHF | TGTGCCAGCAGCTTGAGAGGGCTGGATCATAATTCACCCCTCCACTTT
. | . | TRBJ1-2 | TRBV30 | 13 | CAWSVREARGYTF | TGTGCCTGGAGTGTAAGAGAGGCGAGGGGCTACACCTTC
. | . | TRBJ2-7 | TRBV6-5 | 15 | CASSPSNRAFYEQYF | TGTGCCAGCAGTCCCAGTAACAGGGCATTCTACGAGCAGTACTTC
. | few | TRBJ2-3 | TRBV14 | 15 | CASSPDIGGTDTQYF | TGTGCCAGCAGCCCTGATATCGGGGGCACAGATACGCAGTATTTT
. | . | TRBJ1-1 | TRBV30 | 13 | CAWSVERVTEAFF | TGTGCCTGGAGTGTCGAAAGAGTCACTGAAGCTTTCTTT
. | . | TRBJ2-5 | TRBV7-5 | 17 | CARSFLAARANQETQYF | TGTGCCAGAAGCTTCCTAGCGGCGAGAGCAAACCAAGAGACCCAGTACTTC
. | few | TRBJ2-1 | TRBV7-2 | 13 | CASSFDTYNEQFF | TGTGCCAGCAGCTTCGACACCTACAATGAGCAGTTCTTC
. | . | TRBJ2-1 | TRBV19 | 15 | CASTLDYKHYNEQFF | TGTGCCAGTACCTTGGACTACAAACATTACAATGAGCAGTTCTTC
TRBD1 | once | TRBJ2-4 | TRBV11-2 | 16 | CASSLDPGTGLGIQYF | TGTGCCAGCAGCTTAGATCCGGGGACAGGGTTAGGCATTCAGTACTTC
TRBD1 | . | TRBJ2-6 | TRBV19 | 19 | CASSIKRPGGYSGANVLTF | TGTGCCAGTAGTATAAAACGGCCAGGGGGTTACTCTGGGGCCAACGTCCTGACTTTC
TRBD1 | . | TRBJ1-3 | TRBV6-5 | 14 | CACDRGSSGNTIYF | TGTGCCTGTGACAGGGGAAGCTCTGGAAACACCATATATTTT
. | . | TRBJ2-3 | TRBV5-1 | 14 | CASSSSRAADTQYF | TGCGCCAGCAGCTCAAGCAGGGCCGCAGATACGCAGTATTTT
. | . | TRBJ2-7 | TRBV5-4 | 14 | CASSLDQDNYEQYF | TGTGCCAGCAGCTTGGACCAGGACAACTACGAGCAGTACTTC
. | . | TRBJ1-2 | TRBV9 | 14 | CASSVVGQGYGYTF | TGTGCCAGCAGCGTAGTCGGGCAGGGGTATGGCTACACCTTC
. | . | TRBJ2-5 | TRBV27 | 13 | CASSLGGGETQYF | TGTGCCAGCAGTTTAGGGGGAGGAGAGACCCAGTACTTC
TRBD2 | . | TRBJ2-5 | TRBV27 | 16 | CASSPLSAGERETQYF | TGTGCCAGCAGTCCTCTAAGTGCGGGGGAACGAGAGACCCAGTACTTC
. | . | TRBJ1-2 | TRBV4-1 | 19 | CASSPTTFSEGVANYGYTF | TGCGCCAGCAGCCCTACGACCTTCAGTGAGGGGGTAGCTAACTATGGCTACACCTTC
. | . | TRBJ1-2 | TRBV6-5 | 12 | CASELKNYGYTF | TGTGCCAGCGAGCTCAAAAACTATGGCTACACCTTC
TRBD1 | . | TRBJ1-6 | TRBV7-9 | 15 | CASSLSSGTGSALHF | TGTGCCAGCAGCTTATCCTCCGGGACAGGGTCAGCCCTCCACTTT
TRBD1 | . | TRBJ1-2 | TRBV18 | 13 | CASSPGQGDGYTF | TGTGCCAGCTCACCAGGACAGGGCGATGGCTACACCTTC
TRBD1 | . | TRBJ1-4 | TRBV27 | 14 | CASSLWDSGEKLFF | TGTGCCAGCAGTTTATGGGACAGTGGTGAAAAACTGTTTTTT
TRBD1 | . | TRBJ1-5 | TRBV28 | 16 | CASRLAGQGSNQPQHF | TGTGCCAGCAGGCTGGCGGGACAGGGTAGCAATCAGCCCCAGCATTTT